This T cell receptor (beta chain) was captured by sequencing in a study of beta chain features in type 1 diabetes. In the study overall: Age, gender, cell numbers and subset yield matched between patients and controls. Study-level findings and limits: A closer apparent resemblance between naive, central memory and Treg TCRB repertoires was seen in patients than in healthy donors. Shortening of TCRB CDR3s, moderate but significant, appeared in all four CD4+ subsets of Type 1 diabetes patients.

The V gene's germline CDR1 is SGHTA and CDR2 FQGNSA. This CDR3 is 13 amino acids long. V was cut by 6 bases and J by 8 bases, with 16 bases left in between. The isolated RNA, all of it, was reverse transcribed, so expressed TCRB transcripts were what got sequenced. TCRdb's table, derived via immunoSEQ multiplex PCR, lists solely in-frame clones and lacks some. The sample holds 300,000 to 350,000 clones; roughly a tenth are singletons and the top ten take around 1%. This clone was found many times. Its cognate antigen is unknown. This receptor was taken from a man aged 30 to 45 with type 1 diabetes. The gene calls are TRBV7-2 and TRBJ1-2; D is undetermined. The source material was central memory CD4+ T cells from blood. The CDR3 coding sequence is TGTGCCAGCAGTCCAGGTGACGGCCGGGGCTACACCTTC. This translates into CASSPGDGRGYTF. The whole variable domain, filled in from reference TRBV7-2 and TRBJ1-2, reads GAGVSQSPSNKVTEKGKDVELRCDPISGHTALYWYRQSLGQGLEFLIYFQGNSAPDKSGLPSDRFSAERTGGSVSTLTIQRTQQEDSAVYLCASSPGDGRGYTFGSGTRLTVV.